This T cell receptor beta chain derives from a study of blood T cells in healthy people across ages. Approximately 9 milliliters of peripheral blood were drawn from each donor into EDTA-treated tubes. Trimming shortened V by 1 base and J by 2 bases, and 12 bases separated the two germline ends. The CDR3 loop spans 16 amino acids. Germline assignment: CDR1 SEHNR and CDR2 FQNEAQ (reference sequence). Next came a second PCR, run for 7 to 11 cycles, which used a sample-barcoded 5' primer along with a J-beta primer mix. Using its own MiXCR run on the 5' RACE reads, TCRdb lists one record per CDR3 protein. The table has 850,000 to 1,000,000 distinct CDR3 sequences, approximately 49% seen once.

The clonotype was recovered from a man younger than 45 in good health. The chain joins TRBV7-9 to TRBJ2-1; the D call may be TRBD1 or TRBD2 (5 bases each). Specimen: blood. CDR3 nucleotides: TGTGCCAGCAGCTTAGAGGGACGCATCGCCTACAATGAGCAGTTCTTC. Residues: CASSLEGRIAYNEQFF.